This T cell receptor beta chain was obtained from a study of cytotoxic CD8 clonotypes in ibrutinib-treated CLL. Whole-study results and caveats: At baseline, clonality was higher than in age-matched healthy donors and correlated with CD8+ counts.

As regards this clone: Its antigen is undetermined.

Repertoires were generated with immunoSEQ multiplex PCR, while TCRdb's copy carries only in-frame clones and drops some. This table has just over 200,000 clones, about four fifths appearing once. The CDR3 is made up of 14 amino acids. From germline, CDR1 is SEHNR and CDR2 FQNEAQ (reference sequence). V lost 1 base and J lost 2, with 9 bases in between. Cryopreserved PBMCs were the source of around 2 micrograms of genomic DNA, which went to TCR beta libraries. The chain links TRBV7-9 to TRBJ2-7; D not resolved. The source was PBMCs, collected after 12 months of ibrutinib treatment. This TCR was recovered from a human donor with chronic lymphocytic leukemia. This chain's CDR3 is CASSLEGRTYEQYF. The CDR3 nucleotides are TGTGCCAGCAGCTTAGAAGGCAGAACCTACGAGCAGTACTTC. Full variable domain (rest looked up from reference TRBV7-9 and TRBJ2-7): DTGVSQNPRHKITKRGQNVTFRCDPISEHNRLYWYRQTLGQGPEFLTYFQNEAQLEKSRLLSDRFSAERPKGSFSTLEIQRTEQGDSAMYLCASSLEGRTYEQYFGPGTRLTVT.